The present T cell receptor (beta chain) was sequenced within a study of cytomegalovirus exposure and HLA in healthy donors. Looking at the study overall: The roughly 100 million unique TCR beta sequences, from roughly 180 million T cells, were found by an earlier analysis. General observations from the study: An ancestry cluster, one associated with Asian ancestry, reportedly showed fewer N-insertions than the 666-donor mean in a later analysis. Listed as cytomegalovirus-associated were 150 to 200 TCR beta chains.

All donors participated as healthy donors of bone marrow. In the case of this clone: Its antigen is still unknown.

Primers: 60 Vbeta forward and 13 Jbeta reverse. Assay: immunoSEQ multiplex PCR; the TCRdb copy retains only in-frame clones and omits some. The table has some 200,000 clones, approximately 78% seen once. The sequence came from a woman between 50 and 59 years old in good health and CMV-seropositive. What was sequenced was PBMCs.

This CDR3 is CSHLGGDTQYF. CDR3 nucleotides: TGCAGCCACTTGGGAGGAGATACGCAGTATTTT. This rearrangement joins TRBV29-1 to TRBJ2-3, with D possibly matching TRBD2 (6 bases). The CDR3 totals 11 residues. V lost 8 bases to trimming and J lost 5 bases, with 11 bases between them. CDR1 is SQVTM and CDR2 is ANQGSEA in the germline V gene.